This TCR beta chain was recorded in a study of T cell changes during pregnancy in multiple sclerosis. CDR1 is MGHDK and CDR2 is SYGVNS in the germline V gene. CDR3 length equals 14 residues. V lost 3 bases, J lost 5 bases, and 13 bases lay in between. Profiled with immunoSEQ multiplex PCR; TCRdb holds only in-frame clones, not every one. The sample yields 25,000 to 30,000 clones, around nine tenths seen once. The chain combines TRBV25-1 with TRBJ2-5, with D possibly being TRBD1 (6 bases). The source is a female donor with multiple sclerosis, enrolled in a pregnancy study. The specimen comprised CD8+ T cells from peripheral blood mononuclear cells, sampled before pregnancy. The DNA of the CDR3 is TGTGCCAGCAGTGACAGAACAGGGTTCGAGACCCAGTACTTC. This gives the protein CASSDRTGFETQYF. The full variable domain, its missing parts supplied by reference TRBV25-1 and TRBJ2-5, is EADIYQTPRYLVIGTGKKITLECSQTMGHDKMYWYQQDPGMELHLIHYSYGVNSTEKGDLSSESTVSRIRTEHFPLTLESARPSHTSQYLCASSDRTGFETQYFGPGTRLLVL.